One T cell receptor (beta chain) is described in this entry. Its antigen is not identified. The sample is drawn from a study of CD8+ T cells in alopecia areata. The study's findings and limits: Lesional scalp, especially alopecia totalis/universalis, showed higher clonality than normal scalp. Against the mouse data, patients shared TCRs less clearly, possibly for HLA reasons.

Treatment here: oral pan-JAK inhibitor, 5-10 mg twice daily. Investigators isolated RNA and reverse transcribed it into cDNA to act as the sequencing template. The assay was immunoSEQ multiplex PCR, and TCRdb's table has in-frame clones only and misses some. The sample has some 98,000 clones; around 60% are singletons. This receptor was identified in a human donor with alopecia areata. The material was CD8+ T cells sorted from blood, obtained at week 4, from a patient treated with tofacitinib.

CDR3: CASSQVNAADEQYF. CDR3 bases: TGCGCCAGCAGCCAAGTAAACGCGGCAGACGAGCAGTACTTC. The chain employs TRBV4-1 and TRBJ2-7; D gene unclear. The CDR3 spans 14 residues. The V and J ends lost 1 base and 5 bases respectively, with 12 bases between them. Germline CDR1 and CDR2: MGHRA and YSYEKL.